These 19 T cell receptor beta chains share one sample of origin, sequenced in a study of shared clonotypes between healthy human individuals. Sequenced by immunoSEQ multiplex PCR; TCRdb stores in-frame clones only, minus some. This sample has roughly 2,500,000 clones, with over 85% found just once. Source material: naive CD4+ T cells from PBMCs. Indicated subset: CD45RA+ positively selected. The receptors derive from a man between 18 and 35 years old in good health. Some clones in this sample may be carry-over from other donors' samples.

The chain employs TRBV5-1 and TRBJ2-2; the match to TRBD1 covers 7 bases. V lost 9 bases, J lost 5 bases, and 16 bases stayed unmatched. The V gene's germline CDR1 is SGHRS and CDR2 YFSETQ. The CDR3 runs to 16 residues. The CDR3, as DNA: TGCGCCACCTTCGATACTAGGACAGGAGGAACCGGGGAGCTGTTTTTT. Translation: CATFDTRTGGTGELFF.

This sequence joins TRBV28 and TRBJ1-3; D is unresolved. This CDR3 is 14 amino acids long. The germline V gene encodes CDR1 MDHEN and CDR2 SYDVKM. Deletions cut 6 bases from V and 5 bases from J, with 14 bases between. CDR3 nucleotide sequence: TGTGCCAGCAGCGAGGACGGTCGGAGAAACACCATATATTTT. It yields the protein CASSEDGRRNTIYF.

The rearrangement uses TRBV5-5 and TRBJ1-5; D may be TRBD1 (6 bases). Germline lookup yields CDR1 SGHKS and CDR2 YYEKEE (reference sequence). V shed 0 bases and J shed 1 base, with 11 bases lying between them. The CDR3 extends over 16 amino acids. CDR3 sequence (DNA): TGTGCCAGCAGCTTGGGAGGGACATGGAGCAATCAGCCCCAGCATTTT. Translating gives CASSLGGTWSNQPQHF.

This clone was detected only once. This chain joins TRBV18 and TRBJ2-7; D is possibly TRBD2 (6 bases). The CDR3 has 16 amino acids. Germline V gives CDR1 KGHSH, CDR2 LQKENI. The V gene lost 4 bases and the J gene lost 4 bases, with 20 bases spanning the gap. CDR3 sequence: CASSLQTGVVWYEQYF. In DNA, the CDR3 is TGTGCCAGCTCACTTCAGACGGGGGTGGTATGGTACGAGCAGTACTTC.

The chain is built from TRBV28 and TRBJ2-3, with 8 bases matching TRBD2. Germline values: CDR1 MDHEN, CDR2 SYDVKM. V was pared by 2 bases and J by 4 bases, with 2 bases of the junction left unmatched. The CDR3 runs 14 residues. CDR3 in amino acids: CASSLKRESDTQYF. In DNA, the CDR3 is TGTGCCAGCAGTTTAAAGCGGGAGTCAGATACGCAGTATTTT.

The V and J genes are TRBV18 and TRBJ1-2, with 7 bases identical to TRBD1. V was pared by 3 bases and J by 5 bases, with 6 bases of the junction left unmatched. This CDR3 has 14 residues. Germline V gene lookup returns CDR1 KGHSH and CDR2 LQKENI. CDR3 DNA sequence: TGTGCCAGCTCACCGGAAGGGGGCCAATATGGCTACACCTTC. The encoded protein is CASSPEGGQYGYTF.

The chain recombines TRBV7-2 with TRBJ1-5; 8 bases match TRBD1. Germline V lookup: CDR1 SGHTA, CDR2 FQGNSA. The CDR3 is made up of 15 amino acids. With V trimmed by 2 bases and J by 5 bases, 5 bases remained unmatched. The CDR3 sequence: CASSLTGGGYQPQHF. CDR3 sequence (DNA): TGTGCCAGCAGCTTAACAGGGGGAGGATATCAGCCCCAGCATTTT. Supplemented by reference TRBV7-2 and TRBJ1-5, the full variable domain reads GAGVSQSPSNKVTEKGKDVELRCDPISGHTALYWYRQSLGQGLEFLIYFQGNSAPDKSGLPSDRFSAERTGGSVSTLTIQRTQQEDSAVYLCASSLTGGGYQPQHFGDGTRLSIL.

The rearrangement joins TRBV5-1 to TRBJ1-1; no firm D call. This CDR3 is 14 amino acids long. The V end lost 1 base, the J end lost 1 base, and 8 bases lay between the germline ends. Germline CDR1 and CDR2: SGHRS and YFSETQ. CDR3 nucleotide sequence: TGCGCCAGCAGCTTGAGCAGCGCGAACACTGAAGCTTTCTTT. Translation: CASSLSSANTEAFF.

Here the CDR3 reads CSVSGTAGNTIYF. As DNA, the CDR3 is TGCAGCGTTTCCGGGACAGCTGGAAACACCATATATTTT. The chain couples TRBV29-1 to TRBJ1-3, with TRBD1 matching 7 bases. Germline CDR1 is SQVTM and CDR2 is ANQGSEA. Trimming removed 5 bases from V and 2 bases from J; junction bases left unmatched: 3. CDR3 length equals 13 residues.

The chain carries TRBV6-6 and TRBJ2-5, with 8 bases matching TRBD2. This CDR3 region has 14 residues. Germline V CDR1 and CDR2: MNHNY, SVGAGI (reference sequence). J was trimmed by 0 bases and V by 6 bases; bases with no gene match: 3. The CDR3 sequence is CASSRGGNQETQYF. CDR3 in DNA: TGTGCCAGCAGCCGCGGGGGGAACCAAGAGACCCAGTACTTC.

For the CDR3, the DNA is TGTGCCAGCAGAGCGGTGGGAAACTACGAGCAGTACTTC. This encodes CASRAVGNYEQYF. The J gene is TRBJ2-5, the V gene TRBV6-6, with D maybe TRBD2 (5 bases). Judging by the DNA end, TRBJ2-7 fits better; the J call may be wrong. The CDR3 is 13 amino acids. Looked up from germline, CDR1 is MNHNY and CDR2 is SVGAGI (reference sequence).

The rearrangement joins TRBV18 to TRBJ1-5, with D hard to call. Trimming took off 4 bases at V and 0 bases at J, with 7 bases between the two ends. Germline CDR1 is KGHSH and CDR2 is LQKENI. The CDR3 sequence is 14 residues long. The CDR3 DNA is TGTGCCAGCTCACGGAACCCTAGCAATCAGCCCCAGCATTTT. It translates to CASSRNPSNQPQHF.

This chain links TRBV6-5 with TRBJ2-7, with TRBD2 identical over 11 bases. Germline loops: CDR1 MNHEY, CDR2 SVGAGI. The CDR3 has 16 amino acids. J lost 6 bases, V lost 1 base, and 8 bases had no gene match. CDR3 sequence reads: CASSYLAGGPSSEQYF. CDR3 DNA sequence: TGTGCCAGCAGTTACTTAGCGGGAGGGCCATCAAGCGAGCAGTACTTC.

The J gene is TRBJ1-2, the V gene TRBV4-2; D not certain. The ends were cut back, 0 bases at V and 7 bases at J, with 9 bases in the middle. This CDR3 has 13 residues. Germline V gene data show CDR1 as LGHNA and CDR2 as YNFKEQ. The CDR3 coding sequence is TGTGCCAGCAGCCAAGAAATGGAAGTTGGCTACACCTTC. Its protein is CASSQEMEVGYTF.

This chain connects TRBV7-2 to TRBJ2-1; possible D gene TRBD2, 5 bases. Germline lookup yields CDR1 SGHTA and CDR2 FQGNSA. V was cut by 5 bases and J by 2 bases, with 13 bases left in between. The CDR3 is 15 residues long. The CDR3 reads CASSGSTYAYNEQFF. CDR3 bases: TGTGCCAGCAGCGGGAGCACGTACGCCTACAATGAGCAGTTCTTC.

The CDR3 nucleotides are TGTGCCTGGACAGGGGGCGGGAGCAATCAGCCCCAGCATTTT. Its protein is CAWTGGGSNQPQHF. V gene TRBV30 combines with J gene TRBJ1-5, with 8 positions matching TRBD1. The CDR3 consists of 14 residues. The germline V gene encodes CDR1 GTSNPN and CDR2 SVGIG (reference sequence). The V and J ends lost 4 bases and 1 base, in that order; junction bases with no gene match: 3. The complete variable domain, with remaining parts taken from reference TRBV30 and TRBJ1-5, reads SQTIHQWPATLVQPVGSPLSLECTVEGTSNPNLYWYRQAAGRGLQLLFYSVGIGQISSEVPQNLSASRPQDRQFILSSKKLLLSDSGFYLCAWTGGGSNQPQHFGDGTRLSIL.

This chain joins TRBV7-3 and TRBJ2-3; D unclear. CDR1 is SGHTA, CDR2 FQGTGA, per germline. The CDR3 is made up of 13 amino acids. V was trimmed by 4 bases and J by 6 bases, leaving 11 bases between them. The CDR3 DNA follows: TGTGCCAGCAGCTCTCACCCGGCGGATACGCAGTATTTT. Translation: CASSSHPADTQYF.

The rearrangement joins TRBV6-5 to TRBJ2-7; the D gene is possibly TRBD1 (6 bases). With 2 bases removed from V and 3 bases from J, the gap between germline ends came to 14 bases. The germline V gene has CDR1 MNHEY and CDR2 SVGAGI. The CDR3 spans 15 residues. The CDR3 coding sequence is TGTGCCAGCAGTTACGGCCAACAGGGAGACTACGAGCAGTACTTC. Protein: CASSYGQQGDYEQYF.

In the case of this clone: The identical CDR3 is also encoded by other nucleotide sequences in the sample. The chain couples TRBV5-1 to TRBJ2-1, with D unclear. The CDR3 has 15 residues. V lost 3 bases, J lost 0 bases, and 10 bases lay in between. Germline CDR1 is SGHRS and CDR2 is YFSETQ. CDR3 nucleotides: TGCGCCAGCAGCTCCGGCGGTTTCTCCTACAATGAGCAGTTCTTC. It translates to CASSSGGFSYNEQFF.